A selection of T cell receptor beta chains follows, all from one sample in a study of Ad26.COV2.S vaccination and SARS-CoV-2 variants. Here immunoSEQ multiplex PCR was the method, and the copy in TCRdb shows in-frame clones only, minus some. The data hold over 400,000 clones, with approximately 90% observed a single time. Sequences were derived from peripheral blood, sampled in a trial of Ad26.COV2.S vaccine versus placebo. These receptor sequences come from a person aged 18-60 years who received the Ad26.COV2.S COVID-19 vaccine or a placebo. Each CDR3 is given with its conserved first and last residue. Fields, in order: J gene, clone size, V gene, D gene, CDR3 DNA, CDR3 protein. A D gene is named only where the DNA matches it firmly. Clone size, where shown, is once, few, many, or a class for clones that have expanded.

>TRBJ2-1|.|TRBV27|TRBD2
TGTGCCAGCGCCGCCGGGACTAGCCCCTACAATGAGCAGTTCTTC
CASAAGTSPYNEQFF
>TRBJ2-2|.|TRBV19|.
TGTGCCAGTAGTATGGAAACCCGGGGACCGTTAGGGGAGCTGTTTTTT
CASSMETRGPLGELFF
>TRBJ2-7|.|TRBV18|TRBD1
TGTGCCAGCTCACCTACCGGGACAGGGGGGGAGACCTACGAGCAGTACTTC
CASSPTGTGGETYEQYF
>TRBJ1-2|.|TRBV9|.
TGTGCCAGCAGCGTAATCGGGGAAAATGGCTACACCTTC
CASSVIGENGYTF
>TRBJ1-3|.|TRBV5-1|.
TGCGCCAGCAGCCTCCGACCGACCTCTGGAAACACCATATATTTT
CASSLRPTSGNTIYF
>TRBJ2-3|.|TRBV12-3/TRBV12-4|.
TGTGCCAGCACTCAAACCACAGATACGCAGTATTTT
CASTQTTDTQYF
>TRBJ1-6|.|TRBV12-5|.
TGTGCTAGTAGGGAACAGGCAGATAATTCACCCCTCCACTTT
CASREQADNSPLHF
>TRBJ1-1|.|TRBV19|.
TGTGCCAGTAGTATTGCACGACCGATCCACATGAACACTGAAGCTTTCTTT
CASSIARPIHMNTEAFF
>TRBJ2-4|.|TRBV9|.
TGTGCCAGCAGCGTAGATGTGGGTATGGGCAAAAACATTCAGTACTTC
CASSVDVGMGKNIQYF
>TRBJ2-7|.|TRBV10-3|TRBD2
TGTGCCATCAGTGAGTTAGGAGCGGGGGGGAACTCCTACGAGCAGTACTTC
CAISELGAGGNSYEQYF
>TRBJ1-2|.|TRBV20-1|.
TGCAGTGCTAGAGCCAATGAGATCTACACCTTC
CSARANEIYTF
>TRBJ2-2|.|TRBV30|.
TGTGCCTGGAGACCCGGAGACGGGGAGCTGTTTTTT
CAWRPGDGELFF
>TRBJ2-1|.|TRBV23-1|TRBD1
TGCGCCAGCAGTCAAATGGGACAGTTTGATCTGCAGTTCTTC
CASSQMGQFDLQFF
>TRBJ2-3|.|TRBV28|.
TGTGCCAGCAGTACAAGGACTCTCTCTAGCACAGATACGCAGTATTTT
CASSTRTLSSTDTQYF
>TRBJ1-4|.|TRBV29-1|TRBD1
TGCAGCGTTCGGACAGGGAATGAAAAACTGTTTTTT
CSVRTGNEKLFF
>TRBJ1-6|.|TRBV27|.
TGTGCCAGCGCGGGGTTTTCCTATAATTCACCCCTCCACTTT
CASAGFSYNSPLHF
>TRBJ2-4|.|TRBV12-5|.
TGTGCTAGTGGTTTAAGGGTGGCACCCGTAGCCAAAAACATTCAGTACTTC
CASGLRVAPVAKNIQYF
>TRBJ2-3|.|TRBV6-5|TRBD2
TGTGCCAGCAGCTACATAGCCGGGGGGGATACGCAGTATTTT
CASSYIAGGDTQYF
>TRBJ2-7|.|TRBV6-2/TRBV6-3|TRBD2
TGTGCCAGCAGCCTGGGGGGGGAGCAGTACTTC
CASSLGGEQYF
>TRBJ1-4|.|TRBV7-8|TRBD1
TGTGCCAGCAGCTTAGAGGCAGGGGGGACTGAAAAACTGTTTTTT
CASSLEAGGTEKLFF
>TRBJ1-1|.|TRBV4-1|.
TGCGCCAGCAGCCAAGATCTGTCGGAGATTAATGCTTTCTTT
CASSQDLSEINAFF
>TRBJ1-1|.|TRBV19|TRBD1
TGTGCCAGTAGTATTAGGGGGCCAGGAACGAACACTGAAGCTTTCTTT
CASSIRGPGTNTEAFF
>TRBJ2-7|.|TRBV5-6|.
TGTGCCAGCAGCTTGACCAGCTCCTACGAGCAGTACTTC
CASSLTSSYEQYF
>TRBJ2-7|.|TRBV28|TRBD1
TGTGCCAGCAGTCTCTCCCATGGGACAGGCCTCTCCCACGAGCAGTACTTC
CASSLSHGTGLSHEQYF
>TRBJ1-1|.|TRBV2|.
TGTGCCAGCAGTGGGGCAGGGAGAGCCGGTTGGACTGAAGCTTTCTTT
CASSGAGRAGWTEAFF
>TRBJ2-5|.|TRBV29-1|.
TGCAGCGTTGAGGGTCGGGGCCACCAAGAGACCCAGTACTTC
CSVEGRGHQETQYF
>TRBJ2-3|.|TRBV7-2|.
TGTGCCAGCAGCGCGACAGATACGCAGTATTTT
CASSATDTQYF
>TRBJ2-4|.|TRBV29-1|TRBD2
TGCAGCGTTGCGCGATCCCCTAGCGGGGGGGGAAACATTCAGTACTTC
CSVARSPSGGGNIQYF
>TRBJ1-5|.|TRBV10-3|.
TGTGCCATCAGTGAGTCGGGGGGGTGGGATAGCAATCAGCCCCAGCATTTT
CAISESGGWDSNQPQHF
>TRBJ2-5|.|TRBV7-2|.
TGTGCCAGCAGCTCACTGCAGCTGGGTGGGGAGACCCAGTACTTC
CASSSLQLGGETQYF
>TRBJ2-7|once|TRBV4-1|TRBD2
TGCGCCAGCAGCCAAGGTGTACTAGCGGGGGCCCAATACGAGCAGTACTTC
CASSQGVLAGAQYEQYF
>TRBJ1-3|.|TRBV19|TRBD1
TGTGCCAGTAGGAAACCGACAGGGGCTGGAAACACCATATATTTT
CASRKPTGAGNTIYF
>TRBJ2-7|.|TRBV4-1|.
TGCGCCAGCAGCCAAGCCCTTGGGACCTACGAGCAGTACTTC
CASSQALGTYEQYF
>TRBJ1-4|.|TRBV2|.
TGTGCCAGCAGTGTGGATGCAACTAATGAAAAACTGTTTTTT
CASSVDATNEKLFF
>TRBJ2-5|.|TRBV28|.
TGTGCCAGCAGCTACATCCAGGGGACACAAGAGACCCAGTACTTC
CASSYIQGTQETQYF
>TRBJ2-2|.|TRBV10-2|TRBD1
TGCGCCACTACGGCGGGACAGGGGGTTTTGAAGGCCGGGGAGCTGTTTTTT
CATTAGQGVLKAGELFF
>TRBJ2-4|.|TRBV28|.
TGTGCCAGCAGTTCCCGAGAGGAAAACATTCAGTACTTC
CASSSREENIQYF
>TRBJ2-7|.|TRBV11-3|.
TGTGCCAGCAGCTTGGGTTCCGGTGGGCAGTACTTC
CASSLGSGGQYF
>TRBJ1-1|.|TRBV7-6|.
TGTGCCAGCAGCCTCGGGGAGGGTGAGAACACTGAAGCTTTCTTT
CASSLGEGENTEAFF
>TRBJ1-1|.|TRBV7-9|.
TGTGCCAGCAGCCGCGGGACCGCAATGAACACTGAAGCTTTCTTT
CASSRGTAMNTEAFF
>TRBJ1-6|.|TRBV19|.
TGTGCCAGTAGTGCCCCAACGGGACTGAATTCACCCCTCCACTTT
CASSAPTGLNSPLHF
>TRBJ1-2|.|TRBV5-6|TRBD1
TGTGCCAGCAGCGACGCTGGACAGGGCTTTTATGGCTACACCTTC
CASSDAGQGFYGYTF
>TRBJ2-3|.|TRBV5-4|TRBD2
TGTGCCAGCACTCCGACTAGCGGGGGCACCACAGATACGCAGTATTTT
CASTPTSGGTTDTQYF
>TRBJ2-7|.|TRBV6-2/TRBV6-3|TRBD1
TGTGCCAGCAGTTACTTGGGACAGGTCTACGAGCAGTACTTC
CASSYLGQVYEQYF
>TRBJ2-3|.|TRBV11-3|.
TGTGCCAGCAGCTTCCGAGGGGGGACAGTCTCGGCAGATACGCAGTATTTT
CASSFRGGTVSADTQYF
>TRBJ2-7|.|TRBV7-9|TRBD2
TGTGCCAGCAGCCCGGGACTATTCTACGAGCAGTACTTC
CASSPGLFYEQYF
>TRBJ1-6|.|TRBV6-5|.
TGTGCCAGCACCCAATCGGGGCAGGTTGGGTCACCCCTCCACTTT
CASTQSGQVGSPLHF
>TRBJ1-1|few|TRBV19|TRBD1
TGTGCCAGTAGTGCAGACAGGGGGACTGAAGCTTTCTTT
CASSADRGTEAFF
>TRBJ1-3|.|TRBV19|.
TGTGCCAGTAGTATAGATCTGCAAAACACCATATATTTT
CASSIDLQNTIYF
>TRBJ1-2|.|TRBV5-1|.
TGCGCCAGCAGCCTCGTAGCTAACTATGGCTACACCTTC
CASSLVANYGYTF